This is a list of T cell receptor beta chains from one sample in a study of T cell changes during pregnancy in multiple sclerosis. This table comes from immunoSEQ multiplex PCR, and its TCRdb copy is limited to in-frame clones, with some not included. The data show some 37,000 clones, 92% seen once. Sequenced material: PBMCs (not recorded whether the cells were cultured). The receptors shown here come from a female donor with multiple sclerosis, enrolled in a pregnancy study. The CDR3 runs from the conserved cysteine through the conserved F or W. A D gene is named only where the DNA matches it firmly. The listing skips clone size in some rows; elsewhere it reads once, few, many or a size class.

clone size,J gene,V gene,D gene,CDR3 DNA,CDR3 protein
.,TRBJ1-1,TRBV5-1,.,TGCGCCAGCAGCTTCCTCCTACCGGGACCTGGAGGAACTGAAGCTTTCTTT,CASSFLLPGPGGTEAFF
.,TRBJ2-5,TRBV10-1,.,TGCGCCAGCAGTGAGACTAGTGGAGAGACCCAGTACTTC,CASSETSGETQYF
.,TRBJ2-7,TRBV5-5,TRBD1,TGTGCCAGCACCCCCGGGACAGCGAGCTACGAGCAGTACTTC,CASTPGTASYEQYF
.,TRBJ2-7,TRBV6-1,TRBD2,TGTGCCAGCCGGGGTTTAAGGCGGGAGGTCTACGAGCAGTACTTC,CASRGLRREVYEQYF
.,TRBJ1-4,TRBV4-1,.,TGCGCCAGCAGCCAACGTCCGGTTGCAACTAATGAAAAACTGTTTTTT,CASSQRPVATNEKLFF
.,TRBJ1-1,TRBV4-2,TRBD1,TGTGCCAGCAGCCAACAAAACAGGGGAGCTTTCTTT,CASSQQNRGAFF
.,TRBJ2-2,TRBV30,TRBD2,TGTGCCTGGAGTGAAGATCCACAAGCCTACGGGAGGAGGAAAGGCGGGGAGCTGTTTTTT,CAWSEDPQAYGRRKGGELFF
.,TRBJ2-1,TRBV19,TRBD2,TGTGCCAGTAGTATAGCCGCAACTAGCGGGAGAACTGAGCAGTTCTTC,CASSIAATSGRTEQFF
.,TRBJ1-5,TRBV5-6,.,TGTGCCAGCAGCTTGAGGCAGGTGGACGATCAGCCCCAGCATTTT,CASSLRQVDDQPQHF
.,TRBJ2-3,TRBV5-5,TRBD1,TGTGCCAGCAGCTTCGGACAGGTTACAGATACGCAGTATTTT,CASSFGQVTDTQYF
.,TRBJ2-2,TRBV9,.,TGTGCCAGCAGCGCCCCGCCCACCGGGGAGCTGTTTTTT,CASSAPPTGELFF
.,TRBJ2-3,TRBV7-2,TRBD2,TGTGCCAGCAGCTTAGCGTATCAGGTAGCGGGATCAGATACGCAGTATTTT,CASSLAYQVAGSDTQYF
.,TRBJ2-3,TRBV28,TRBD2,TGTGCCAGCAGTTCGCCGGCATTGGGACTAGCGAACACAGATACGCAGTATTTT,CASSSPALGLANTDTQYF
.,TRBJ1-1,TRBV4-3,.,TGCGCCAGCAGCCAGTTCAGTGTCTCGAGTACTGAAGCTTTCTTT,CASSQFSVSSTEAFF
.,TRBJ1-1,TRBV10-3,.,TGTGCCATCAGTGAGTCAAAGGGCGGGTACGTCCCCATGAACACTGAAGCTTTCTTT,CAISESKGGYVPMNTEAFF
.,TRBJ2-5,TRBV19,.,TGTGCCAGTAGTATGGGCCGGCAAGAGACCCAGTACTTC,CASSMGRQETQYF
.,TRBJ1-2,TRBV5-1,TRBD1,TGCGCCAGCAGCCCGGGACAGATGGATGGCTACACCTTC,CASSPGQMDGYTF
.,TRBJ2-5,TRBV7-2,.,TGTGCCAGCAGCCCCATACGCCAAGAGACCCAGTACTTC,CASSPIRQETQYF
.,TRBJ1-3,TRBV6-1,.,TGTGCCAGCATCCCGGGGGGGTACTCTGGAAACACCATATATTTT,CASIPGGYSGNTIYF
.,TRBJ2-7,TRBV2,TRBD1,TGTGCCAGCAGAACCGGGACAGGGTCCTACGAGCAGTACTTC,CASRTGTGSYEQYF
.,TRBJ2-2,TRBV5-6,TRBD1,TGTGCCAGCAGCTTGATCGGACAGGGGCGTAGCGGGGAGCTGTTTTTT,CASSLIGQGRSGELFF
few,TRBJ1-1,TRBV11-3,.,TGTGCCAGCAGCCTAACGACGGGCACTGAAGCTTTCTTT,CASSLTTGTEAFF
few,TRBJ1-5,TRBV6-4,.,TGTGCCAGCAGTGACTCCCCAGGGGGCAATCAGCCCCAGCATTTT,CASSDSPGGNQPQHF
.,TRBJ2-1,TRBV5-1,.,TGCGCCAGCAGCTTGGTGGGGGAGCAGTTCTTC,CASSLVGEQFF
.,TRBJ2-3,TRBV9,.,TGTGCCAGCAGCGTATTTAGCCCAGATACGCAGTATTTT,CASSVFSPDTQYF
.,TRBJ2-5,TRBV30,.,TGTGCCTGGAGCTCCCCTGCCCGAGAGGCCCAGTACTTC,CAWSSPAREAQYF
.,TRBJ2-2,TRBV7-9,TRBD1,TGTGCCAGCAGCTTGGGGACAGGGACCACCGGGGAGCTGTTTTTT,CASSLGTGTTGELFF
.,TRBJ1-4,TRBV28,.,TGTGCCAGCAGAAGGGACTTTAATGAAAAACTGTTTTTT,CASRRDFNEKLFF
once,TRBJ2-1,TRBV28,.,TGTGCCAGCCATAACCCGACCGGTTACAATGAGCAGTTCTTC,CASHNPTGYNEQFF